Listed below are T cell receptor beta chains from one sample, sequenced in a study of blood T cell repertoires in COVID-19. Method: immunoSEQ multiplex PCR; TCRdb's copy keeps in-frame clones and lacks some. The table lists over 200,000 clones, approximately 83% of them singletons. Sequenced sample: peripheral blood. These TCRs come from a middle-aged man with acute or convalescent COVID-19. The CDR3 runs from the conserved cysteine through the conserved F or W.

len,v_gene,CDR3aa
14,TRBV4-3,CASSQYATANEQFF
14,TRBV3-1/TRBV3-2,CASSRSGTEETQYF
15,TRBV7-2,CASRGRGLSGTEAFF
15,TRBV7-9,CASSIGTGTNEKLFF
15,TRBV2,CASSEFRGAGYEQYF
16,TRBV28,CASSFTQGDRRRGYTF
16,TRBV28,CASSPQLAGTNNEQFF
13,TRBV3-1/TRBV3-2,CASSGSYNSPLHF
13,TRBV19,CASTKDRATEAFF
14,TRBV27,CASSSYRGGTEAFF
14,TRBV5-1,CASSLTLEVGEQYF
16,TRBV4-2,CASSGSLLLTYNEQFF
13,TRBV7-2,CASSRQGQAEAFF